A selection of T cell receptor beta chains follows, all from one sample in a study of CD8+ T cells in alopecia areata. Data came from immunoSEQ multiplex PCR; TCRdb stores just in-frame clones and leaves some out. This sample yields under 150,000 clones, of which around 56% are seen a single time; around 0.44% belongs to the top ten. The input for sequencing was CD4+ T cells sorted from blood, taken at week 4, from a patient treated with tofacitinib. The receptors were sampled from a human donor with alopecia areata. The CDR3 runs from the conserved cysteine through the conserved F or W. A D gene is named only where the DNA matches it firmly. Only part of the rows carry a size: once, few, many, or a class if the clone is expanded.

CDR3aa: CAWRPSGSSYEQYF
CDR3nt: TGTGCCTGGAGGCCGAGCGGGAGCTCCTACGAGCAGTACTTC
d_gene: TRBD2
j_gene: TRBJ2-7
v_gene: TRBV30
abundance: -

CDR3aa: CASSAGSSYTF
CDR3nt: TGTGCCAGCAGCGCGGGGTCTAGCTACACCTTC
d_gene: -
j_gene: TRBJ1-2
v_gene: TRBV7-9
abundance: few

CDR3aa: CSVEDRRDKNIQYF
CDR3nt: TGCAGCGTTGAAGATAGGAGGGACAAAAACATTCAGTACTTC
d_gene: -
j_gene: TRBJ2-4
v_gene: TRBV29-1
abundance: -

CDR3aa: CSSWTGVNTGELFF
CDR3nt: TGCAGCTCCTGGACAGGGGTAAACACCGGGGAGCTGTTTTTT
d_gene: TRBD1
j_gene: TRBJ2-2
v_gene: TRBV29-1
abundance: few

CDR3aa: CSVSWTGNTEAFF
CDR3nt: TGCAGCGTTTCATGGACAGGGAACACTGAAGCTTTCTTT
d_gene: TRBD1
j_gene: TRBJ1-1
v_gene: TRBV29-1
abundance: -

CDR3aa: CASSEGGYEQYF
CDR3nt: TGTGCCAGCAGTGAAGGGGGGTACGAGCAGTACTTC
d_gene: -
j_gene: TRBJ2-7
v_gene: TRBV2
abundance: -

CDR3aa: CASSQGETLTSYEQYF
CDR3nt: TGTGCCAGCAGCCAAGGCGAGACGCTAACCTCCTACGAGCAGTACTTC
d_gene: -
j_gene: TRBJ2-7
v_gene: TRBV4-2
abundance: few

CDR3aa: CASSQVGGKGNIQYF
CDR3nt: TGTGCCAGCAGCCAAGTAGGAGGGAAGGGCAACATTCAGTACTTC
d_gene: -
j_gene: TRBJ2-4
v_gene: TRBV4-2
abundance: few

CDR3aa: CASIPGAGGYGYTF
CDR3nt: TGTGCCAGCATCCCGGGGGCAGGGGGCTATGGCTACACCTTC
d_gene: TRBD1
j_gene: TRBJ1-2
v_gene: TRBV13
abundance: -

CDR3aa: CASSLQEYGYTF
CDR3nt: TGTGCCAGTAGTTTACAGGAGTATGGCTACACCTTC
d_gene: -
j_gene: TRBJ1-2
v_gene: TRBV19
abundance: -

CDR3aa: CASRPPGQNYEQYF
CDR3nt: TGTGCCAGCAGACCCCCGGGACAGAATTACGAGCAGTACTTC
d_gene: TRBD1
j_gene: TRBJ2-7
v_gene: TRBV6-5
abundance: -

CDR3aa: CASRGGSGRGTGELFF
CDR3nt: TGCGCCAGTAGAGGGGGTAGCGGGAGAGGGACCGGGGAGCTGTTTTTT
d_gene: TRBD2
j_gene: TRBJ2-2
v_gene: TRBV4-1
abundance: -

CDR3aa: CASSLRGAAGANVLTF
CDR3nt: TGTGCCAGCAGCCTGCGGGGGGCGGCTGGGGCCAACGTCCTGACTTTC
d_gene: TRBD2
j_gene: TRBJ2-6
v_gene: TRBV7-8
abundance: -

CDR3aa: CASSQDYLAGGSYEQYF
CDR3nt: TGCGCCAGCAGCCAAGATTACTTAGCGGGAGGGTCCTACGAGCAGTACTTC
d_gene: TRBD2
j_gene: TRBJ2-7
v_gene: TRBV4-1
abundance: -

CDR3aa: CASATVLGGSNQPQHF
CDR3nt: TGTGCCAGCGCCACCGTCTTAGGGGGGAGCAATCAGCCCCAGCATTTT
d_gene: -
j_gene: TRBJ1-5
v_gene: TRBV28
abundance: -

CDR3aa: CASSWGGRGRETQYF
CDR3nt: TGTGCCAGCAGTTGGGGCGGCAGGGGGCGTGAGACCCAGTACTTC
d_gene: TRBD1
j_gene: TRBJ2-5
v_gene: TRBV7-9
abundance: -

CDR3aa: CASSLARETQYF
CDR3nt: TGTGCCAGCAGCTTAGCGCGGGAGACCCAGTACTTC
d_gene: -
j_gene: TRBJ2-5
v_gene: TRBV7-2
abundance: medium-sized

CDR3aa: CSVGGGEYMYGYTF
CDR3nt: TGCAGCGTTGGGGGGGGCGAGTATATGTATGGCTACACCTTC
d_gene: -
j_gene: TRBJ1-2
v_gene: TRBV29-1
abundance: -

CDR3aa: CASRLETGGSYEQYF
CDR3nt: TGTGCCAGCAGGCTTGAAACAGGGGGGTCCTACGAGCAGTACTTC
d_gene: TRBD1
j_gene: TRBJ2-7
v_gene: TRBV27
abundance: -

CDR3aa: CAWSGTEGEKLFF
CDR3nt: TGTGCCTGGAGTGGGACAGAGGGGGAAAAACTGTTTTTT
d_gene: -
j_gene: TRBJ1-4
v_gene: TRBV30
abundance: -

CDR3aa: CALDPFGPYEQYF
CDR3nt: TGTGCCTTAGACCCGTTTGGGCCCTACGAGCAGTACTTC
d_gene: -
j_gene: TRBJ2-7
v_gene: TRBV30
abundance: -

CDR3aa: CAWSVGLAGGYEQYF
CDR3nt: TGTGCCTGGAGTGTTGGACTAGCGGGAGGCTACGAGCAGTACTTC
d_gene: TRBD2
j_gene: TRBJ2-7
v_gene: TRBV30
abundance: -

CDR3aa: CALGIRGRDQPQHF
CDR3nt: TGTGCCTTGGGGATCCGGGGGCGGGATCAGCCCCAGCATTTT
d_gene: -
j_gene: TRBJ1-5
v_gene: TRBV30
abundance: -

CDR3aa: CASSPGLAGVKEQYF
CDR3nt: TGTGCCAGCAGCCCGGGACTAGCGGGGGTAAAAGAGCAGTACTTC
d_gene: TRBD2
j_gene: TRBJ2-7
v_gene: TRBV13
abundance: -

CDR3aa: CSARTSEQYF
CDR3nt: TGCAGCGCTAGGACTAGTGAGCAGTACTTC
d_gene: TRBD2
j_gene: TRBJ2-7
v_gene: TRBV29-1
abundance: few

CDR3aa: CSVEFSRGRNGYTF
CDR3nt: TGCAGCGTTGAATTTAGCAGAGGGAGGAATGGCTACACCTTC
d_gene: -
j_gene: TRBJ1-2
v_gene: TRBV29-1
abundance: -

CDR3aa: CASSPSQNTEAFF
CDR3nt: TGTGCCAGTAGTCCCTCCCAGAACACTGAAGCTTTCTTT
d_gene: -
j_gene: TRBJ1-1
v_gene: TRBV19
abundance: -

CDR3aa: CAWSESLPPEWPQHF
CDR3nt: TGTGCCTGGAGTGAGTCACTCCCACCCGAATGGCCCCAGCATTTT
d_gene: -
j_gene: TRBJ1-5
v_gene: TRBV30
abundance: -

CDR3aa: CASSLSPRGWGEKLFF
CDR3nt: TGTGCCAGCAGCTTATCCCCGCGCGGTTGGGGTGAAAAACTGTTTTTT
d_gene: -
j_gene: TRBJ1-4
v_gene: TRBV7-2
abundance: -

CDR3aa: CASSLTGDAAEAFF
CDR3nt: TGTGCCAGCAGCTTGACAGGGGACGCGGCTGAAGCTTTCTTT
d_gene: TRBD1
j_gene: TRBJ1-1
v_gene: TRBV7-3
abundance: -

CDR3aa: CASSRDLNYEQYF
CDR3nt: TGCGCCAGCAGCCGGGACTTAAACTACGAGCAGTACTTC
d_gene: -
j_gene: TRBJ2-7
v_gene: TRBV4-1
abundance: -

CDR3aa: CASSEQGSNEQFF
CDR3nt: TGTGCCAGCAGTGAGCAGGGCAGTAATGAGCAGTTCTTC
d_gene: -
j_gene: TRBJ2-1
v_gene: TRBV2
abundance: -

CDR3aa: CSVFTGTRYEQYF
CDR3nt: TGCAGCGTTTTCACCGGGACACGCTACGAGCAGTACTTC
d_gene: -
j_gene: TRBJ2-7
v_gene: TRBV29-1
abundance: -

CDR3aa: CSVGPGLAIYNEQFF
CDR3nt: TGCAGCGTGGGGCCGGGACTAGCGATCTACAATGAGCAGTTCTTC
d_gene: TRBD2
j_gene: TRBJ2-1
v_gene: TRBV29-1
abundance: -

CDR3aa: CAWSVPGTDTQYF
CDR3nt: TGTGCCTGGAGTGTTCCTGGCACAGATACGCAGTATTTT
d_gene: -
j_gene: TRBJ2-3
v_gene: TRBV30
abundance: -